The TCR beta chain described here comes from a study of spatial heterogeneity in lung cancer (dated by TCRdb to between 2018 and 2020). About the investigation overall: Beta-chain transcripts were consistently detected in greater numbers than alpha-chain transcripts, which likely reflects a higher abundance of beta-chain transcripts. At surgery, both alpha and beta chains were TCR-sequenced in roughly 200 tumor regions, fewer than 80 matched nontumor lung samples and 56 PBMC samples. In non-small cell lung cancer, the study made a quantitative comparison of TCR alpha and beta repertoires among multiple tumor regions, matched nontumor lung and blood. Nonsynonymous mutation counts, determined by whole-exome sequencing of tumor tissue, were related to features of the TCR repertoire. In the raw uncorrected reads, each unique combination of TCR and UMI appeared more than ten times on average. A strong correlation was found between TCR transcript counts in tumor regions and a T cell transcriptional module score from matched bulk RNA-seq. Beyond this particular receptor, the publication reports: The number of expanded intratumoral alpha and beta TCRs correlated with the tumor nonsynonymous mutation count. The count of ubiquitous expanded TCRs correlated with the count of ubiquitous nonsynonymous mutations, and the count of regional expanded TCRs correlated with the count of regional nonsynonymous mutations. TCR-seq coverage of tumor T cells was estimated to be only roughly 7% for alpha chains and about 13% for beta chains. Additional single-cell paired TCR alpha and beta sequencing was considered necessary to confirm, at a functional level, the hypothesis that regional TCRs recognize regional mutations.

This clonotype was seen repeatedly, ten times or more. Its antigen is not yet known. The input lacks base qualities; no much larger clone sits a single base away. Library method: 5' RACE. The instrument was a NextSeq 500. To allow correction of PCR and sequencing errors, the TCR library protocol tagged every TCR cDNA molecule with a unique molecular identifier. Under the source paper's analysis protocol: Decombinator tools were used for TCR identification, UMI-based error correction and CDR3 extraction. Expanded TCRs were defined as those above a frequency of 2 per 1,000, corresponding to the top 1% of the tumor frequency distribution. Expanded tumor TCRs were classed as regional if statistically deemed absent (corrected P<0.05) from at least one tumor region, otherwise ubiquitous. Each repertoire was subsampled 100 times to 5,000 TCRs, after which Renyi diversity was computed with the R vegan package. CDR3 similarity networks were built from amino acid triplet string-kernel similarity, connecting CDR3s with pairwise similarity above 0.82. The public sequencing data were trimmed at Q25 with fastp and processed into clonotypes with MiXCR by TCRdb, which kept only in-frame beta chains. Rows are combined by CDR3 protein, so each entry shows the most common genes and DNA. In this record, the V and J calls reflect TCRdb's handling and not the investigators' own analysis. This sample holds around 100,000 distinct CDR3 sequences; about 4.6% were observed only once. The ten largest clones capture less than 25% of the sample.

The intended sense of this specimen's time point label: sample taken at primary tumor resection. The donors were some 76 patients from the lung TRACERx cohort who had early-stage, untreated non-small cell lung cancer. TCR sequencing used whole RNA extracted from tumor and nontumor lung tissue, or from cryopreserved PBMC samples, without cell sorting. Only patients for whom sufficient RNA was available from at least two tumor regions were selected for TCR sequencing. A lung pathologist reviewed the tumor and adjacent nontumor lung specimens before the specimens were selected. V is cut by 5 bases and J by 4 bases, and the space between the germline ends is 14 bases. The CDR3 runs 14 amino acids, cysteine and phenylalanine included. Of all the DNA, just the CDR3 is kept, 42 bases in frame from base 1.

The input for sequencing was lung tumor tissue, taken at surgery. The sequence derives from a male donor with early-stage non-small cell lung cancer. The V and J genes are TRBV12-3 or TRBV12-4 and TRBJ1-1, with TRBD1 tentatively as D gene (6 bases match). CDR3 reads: CASSPDLGGTEAFF. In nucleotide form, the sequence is TGTGCCAGCAGTCCGGATCTAGGGGGCACTGAAGCTTTCTTT.